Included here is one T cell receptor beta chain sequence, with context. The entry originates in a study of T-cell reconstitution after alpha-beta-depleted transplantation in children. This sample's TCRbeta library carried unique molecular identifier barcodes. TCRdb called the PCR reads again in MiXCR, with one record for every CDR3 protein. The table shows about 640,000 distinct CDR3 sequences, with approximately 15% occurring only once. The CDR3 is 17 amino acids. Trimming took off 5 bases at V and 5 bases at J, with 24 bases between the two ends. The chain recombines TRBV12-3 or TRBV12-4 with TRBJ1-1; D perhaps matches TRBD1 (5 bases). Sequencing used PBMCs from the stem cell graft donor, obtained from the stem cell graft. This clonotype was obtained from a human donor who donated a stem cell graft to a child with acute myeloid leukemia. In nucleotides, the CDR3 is TGTGCCAGCAGTCCAACCAAATTCGACCGGTGGGGGACTGAAGCTTTCTTT. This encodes CASSPTKFDRWGTEAFF.